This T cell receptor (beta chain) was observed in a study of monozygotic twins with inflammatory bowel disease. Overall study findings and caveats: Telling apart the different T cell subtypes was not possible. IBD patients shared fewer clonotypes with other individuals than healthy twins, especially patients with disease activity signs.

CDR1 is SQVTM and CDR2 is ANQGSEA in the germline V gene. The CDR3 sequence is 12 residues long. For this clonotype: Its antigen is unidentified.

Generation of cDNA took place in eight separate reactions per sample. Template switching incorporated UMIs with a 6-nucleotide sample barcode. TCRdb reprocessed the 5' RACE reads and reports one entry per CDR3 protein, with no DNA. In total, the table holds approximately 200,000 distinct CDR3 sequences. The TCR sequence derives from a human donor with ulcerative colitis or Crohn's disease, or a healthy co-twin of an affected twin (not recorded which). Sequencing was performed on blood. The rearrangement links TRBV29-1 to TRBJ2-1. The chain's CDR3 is CSVERQVNEQFF.